This TCR beta chain was observed in a study of pediatric ulcerative colitis. Germline-derived CDR1 and CDR2 are SNHLY and FYNNEI. The CDR3 spans 12 residues. Trimming cost V 11 bases and J 1 base, with 11 bases left between them. Samples were sequenced at Survey level, maximum 500,000 reads. The protocol was immunoSEQ multiplex PCR, while the TCRdb copy is restricted to in-frame clones and leaves out a portion. The sample lists about 64,000 clones, about three quarters occurring once. What was sequenced was blood. The chain joins TRBV2 to TRBJ1-1; D is uncertain. The origin of this receptor is a boy between 10 and 17 years old with moderate ulcerative colitis. CDR3 in amino acids: CAAKGWNTEAFF. CDR3 nucleotide sequence: TGTGCCGCGAAAGGGTGGAACACTGAAGCTTTCTTT.